The text below deals with one TCR beta chain. Its antigen is not identified. This specimen belongs to a study of OX40 agonist ivuxolimab in advanced cancers. General observations from the study: In the 0.1-3.0 mg/kg groups, partial responders showed among the lowest expansion. Clonal expansion was seen in CD4+ and CD8+ blood T cells by week 6 at 0.1 to 3.0 mg/kg. Some patients who did not respond also had low normalized T-cell clonal expansion.

Trimming left V 1 base short and J 4 bases short, with 7 bases between. The germline gives CDR1 SEHNR, CDR2 FQNEAQ (reference sequence). The CDR3 totals 13 residues. Libraries were prepared by immunoSEQ multiplex PCR; TCRdb keeps only in-frame clonotypes and omits some of them. The sample shows more than 65,000 clones, roughly 82% of them seen only once. The sample here was CD4+ or CD8+ T cells sorted from blood, taken in a trial of the OX40 agonist ivuxolimab. The clonotype originates from an adult with an advanced solid tumor such as melanoma, head and neck, liver or kidney cancer. The chain recombines TRBV7-9 with TRBJ1-2, with D uncertain. The CDR3 DNA reads TGTGCCAGCAGCTTAGTGCCCGTCTATGGCTACACCTTC. This sequence encodes CASSLVPVYGYTF.